This T cell receptor beta chain was sequenced during a study of T cell repertoires in ileal Crohn's disease (dated by TCRdb to about 2019). Broadly, across the study: The median duration of disease was 7.5 to 9.5 years, and at the time of surgery roughly 36% of patients were active smokers. Every patient underwent surgery because of a complication, which was stricturing disease in approximately 61% and penetrating disease in around 39%. Roughly half of the patients were given postoperative therapy, with 11 receiving thiopurines and about 19 receiving anti-TNF agents. Neoterminal ileum biopsies obtained at postoperative colonoscopy were designated as M6 samples. TCR repertoire analysis was performed in a few dozen Crohn's disease patients drawn from a prospective multicentre cohort. The study was conducted in parallel with a multicentre cohort built to find predictors of early endoscopic recurrence after ileocolonic resection. A Rutgeerts score higher than i0 was the definition used for endoscopic postoperative recurrence. A total of 171 mucosal samples from around 60 patients were sequenced, collected from several sites on the surgical specimen as well as at postoperative endoscopy.

Looking up the germline V gene (reference sequence) yields CDR1 MNHEY and CDR2 SMNVEV. V is shortened by 4 bases, J by 6 bases, and the region joining them spans 10 bases. The CDR3 sequence holds 13 residues, the cysteine and phenylalanine included. The CDR3 DNA has 39 bases and is translated from base 1. Remarks on this clone: Its binding antigen is unknown. No much larger clonotype is one base removed from it; base qualities were not supplied.

This specimen's time point label, per the study, means: neoterminal ileum biopsy at postoperative endoscopy, about 6 months after surgery. Eligible patients were adults with ileal or ileocolonic Crohn's disease who had an indication for ileocolonic resection. Before DNA extraction, whole ileal mucosal biopsies were kept frozen at -80 degrees C. Genomic DNA was isolated from frozen whole biopsies using a TRizol-based method, and the DNA was quantified with a NanoDrop 2000 spectrophotometer. Around 500 nanograms of biopsy DNA per sample were submitted for commercial TCRB immunosequencing. A two-step, amplification bias-controlled multiplex PCR was used by Adaptive Biotechnology to amplify CDR3 regions from genomic DNA. Primers covering every V and J gene segment were used in the first PCR, while barcodes and Illumina adapters were added in the second PCR. CDR3 libraries were sequenced on an Illumina instrument. The paper's data handling went like this. The analysis drew on both the pipelines supplied by the vendor and custom analysis of the raw data in R/Bioconductor running R version 3.3.0. Clonality, ranging from 0 to 1, was calculated as the inverse of the normalised Shannon entropy of all productive clones. High-frequency clones were defined as the share of the repertoire taken up by the top 100 clones, keeping only clones that passed a 95% confidence test. The Simpson index measured repertoire diversity, and the Morisita-Horn index measured overlap between samples. The clones in this table, taken by TCRdb from immuneACCESS, are in-frame only. Not every clone is retained; where verified, under half of the shortfall comes from an unresolved V gene, and the cause of the rest is unknown. V and J calls and clone size follow that table, whereas D and trimming were derived from the DNA. The table for this sample lists about 11,000 clones; 55% to 80% of them were counted only once. The ten largest clones take up 7.7% of the sample.

The research as a whole found: Compared with CD4 T cells, sorted CD8 T cells held more high-frequency clones, which suggests that the mucosal expansions were mostly CD8. A significantly higher proportion of clonal expansions was observed in active smokers at surgery than in non-smokers (roughly 27% vs 19%, p=0.02). The timing of postoperative endoscopy varied within the first year after surgery, and the median delay was 6.9 months. Endoscopic recurrence was linked to a higher percentage of high-frequency clones at surgery, and recurrence occurred in every patient whose clonality exceeded 26.8% (18/57). Only a subgroup of patients, of unstated size, had their mucosal CD4 and CD8 T cells sorted and sequenced.

The source is an adult with Crohn's disease. The chain is made from TRBV27 and TRBJ1-5; TRBD1 is perhaps the D gene, given 6 matching bases. Sample: ileal tissue. DNA sequence: TGTGCCAGCAGTTCATTACAGGGTCAGCCCCAGCATTTT. Its protein product is CASSSLQGQPQHF.